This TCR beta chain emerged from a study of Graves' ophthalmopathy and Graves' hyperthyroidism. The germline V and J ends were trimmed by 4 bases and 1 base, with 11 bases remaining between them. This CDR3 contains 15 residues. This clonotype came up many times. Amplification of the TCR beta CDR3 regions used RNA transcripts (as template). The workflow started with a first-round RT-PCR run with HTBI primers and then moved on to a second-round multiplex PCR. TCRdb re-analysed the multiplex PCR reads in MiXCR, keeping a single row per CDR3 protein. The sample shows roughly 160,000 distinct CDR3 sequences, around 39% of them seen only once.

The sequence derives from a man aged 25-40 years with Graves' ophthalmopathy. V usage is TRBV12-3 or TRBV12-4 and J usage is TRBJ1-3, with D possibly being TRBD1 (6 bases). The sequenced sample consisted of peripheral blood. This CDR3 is CASSYLGGSGNTIYF. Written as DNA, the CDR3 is TGTGCCAGCAGTTACTTAGGGGGTTCTGGAAACACCATATATTTT.